This T cell receptor beta chain was captured by sequencing in a study of T cells after yellow fever vaccination. Study-level findings and limits: The CD4 compartment and the CD8 compartment contained a small share of clonotypes in common. Bulk-population clonotypes that are abundant could appear as contaminants in FACS-sorted repertoires.

This CDR3 is built from 15 residues. The germline V and J ends were trimmed by 1 base and 4 bases, with 14 bases remaining between them. Germline V gene lookup returns CDR1 LGHNA and CDR2 YSLEER. As TCR cDNA was made by 5'RACE template switching, a universal primer site and UMIs were added. TCRdb redid the calling of the 5' RACE reads with MiXCR, one entry per CDR3 protein. The repertoire has 500,000 to 650,000 distinct CDR3 sequences, around 12% of them found once; the top ten carry under 15%. This clonotype was seen a handful of times. What it binds is unknown. The material was PBMCs, obtained on the day of the yellow fever booster vaccination. This chain joins TRBV4-3 and TRBJ2-7; D remains unclear. The sequence came from a young man who received the YFV17D yellow fever vaccine. The CDR3 DNA sequence: TGCGCCAGCAGCCAAGTGGCCTCCCCCCATTACGAGCAGTACTTC. As protein: CASSQVASPHYEQYF.